This T cell receptor (beta chain) was found in a study of neurological immune-mediated disorders. This clonotype was counted many times. One entry per CDR3 protein results from TCRdb running MiXCR on the 5' RACE reads. The repertoire holds tens of thousands of distinct CDR3 sequences, with about 9.3% as singletons. Germline CDR1 DFQATT, CDR2 SNEGSKA (reference sequence). This CDR3 contains 16 residues. Deletions cut 2 bases from V and 0 bases from J, with 17 bases between. This chain joins TRBV20-1 and TRBJ2-7; TRBD2 is a possible D gene (6 bases). The TCR originated in a man aged 65 to 79 with HTLV-1-associated myelopathy (HAM/TSP). Input material: PBMCs. The CDR3 region is CSARSTFAGSSYEQYF. The CDR3 DNA is TGCAGTGCTAGATCCACCTTCGCGGGGAGCTCCTACGAGCAGTACTTC.